This T cell receptor beta chain was identified in a study of T cell repertoires in cytomegalovirus infection. CDR3 length: 15 amino acids. Per the germline V gene, CDR1 is SGHAT and CDR2 is FQNNGV. The junction had 5 bases not matched to a gene; V was cut back by 5 bases and J by 0 bases. In this sample, this clonotype turned up many times. TCRdb passed the reads through MiXCR, listing each CDR3 protein once. Altogether 200,000 to 300,000 distinct CDR3 sequences are present, around 8.7% being singletons, with the ten largest covering over 13%. This receptor was identified in a human donor in good health (CMV status not recorded). Some clones in this sample may be carry-over from other donors' samples. The rearrangement links TRBV11-2 to TRBJ2-7; 9 nucleotides agree with TRBD2. Material for sequencing was PBMCs. CDR3 nucleotides: TGTGCCAGCAGCCGGGGGACTAGCACCTCCTACGAGCAGTACTTC. It is translated as CASSRGTSTSYEQYF. Variable domain in full (rest from reference TRBV11-2 and TRBJ2-7): EAGVAQSPRYKIIEKRQSVAFWCNPISGHATLYWYQQILGQGPKLLIQFQNNGVVDDSQLPKDRFSAERLKGVDSTLKIQPAKLEDSAVYLCASSRGTSTSYEQYFGPGTRLTVT.